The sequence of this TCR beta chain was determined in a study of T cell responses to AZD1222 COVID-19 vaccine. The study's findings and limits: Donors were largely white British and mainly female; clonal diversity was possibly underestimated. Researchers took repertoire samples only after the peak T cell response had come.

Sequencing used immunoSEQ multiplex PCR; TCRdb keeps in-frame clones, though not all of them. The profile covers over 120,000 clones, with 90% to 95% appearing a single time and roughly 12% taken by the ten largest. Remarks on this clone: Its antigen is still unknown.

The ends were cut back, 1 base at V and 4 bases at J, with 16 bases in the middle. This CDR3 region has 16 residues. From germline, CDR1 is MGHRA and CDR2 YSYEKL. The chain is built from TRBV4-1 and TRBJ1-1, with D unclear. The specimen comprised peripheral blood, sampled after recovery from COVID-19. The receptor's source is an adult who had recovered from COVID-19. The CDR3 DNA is TGCGCCAGCAGCCAAGTCGCCGCAACCCTGAGCACTGAAGCTTTCTTT. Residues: CASSQVAATLSTEAFF.